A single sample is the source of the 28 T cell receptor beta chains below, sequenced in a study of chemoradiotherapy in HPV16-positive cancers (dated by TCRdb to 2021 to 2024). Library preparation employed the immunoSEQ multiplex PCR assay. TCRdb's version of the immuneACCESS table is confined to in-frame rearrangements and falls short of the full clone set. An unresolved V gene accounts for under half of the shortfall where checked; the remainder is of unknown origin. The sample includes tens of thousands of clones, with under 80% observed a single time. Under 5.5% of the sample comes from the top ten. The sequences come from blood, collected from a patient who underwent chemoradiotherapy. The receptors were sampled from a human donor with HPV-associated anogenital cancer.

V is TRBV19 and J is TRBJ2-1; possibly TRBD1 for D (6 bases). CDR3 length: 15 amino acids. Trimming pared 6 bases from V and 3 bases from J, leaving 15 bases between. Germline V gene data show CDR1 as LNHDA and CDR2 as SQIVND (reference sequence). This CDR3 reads CASRQQGGGYNEQFF. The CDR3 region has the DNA TGTGCCAGTAGGCAACAGGGTGGGGGCTACAATGAGCAGTTCTTC.

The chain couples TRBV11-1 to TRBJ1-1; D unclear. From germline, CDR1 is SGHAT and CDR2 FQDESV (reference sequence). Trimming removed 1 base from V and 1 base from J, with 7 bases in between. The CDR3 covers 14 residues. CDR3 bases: TGTGCCAGCAGCTTAGTAAGAGGGAACACTGAAGCTTTCTTT. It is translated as CASSLVRGNTEAFF.

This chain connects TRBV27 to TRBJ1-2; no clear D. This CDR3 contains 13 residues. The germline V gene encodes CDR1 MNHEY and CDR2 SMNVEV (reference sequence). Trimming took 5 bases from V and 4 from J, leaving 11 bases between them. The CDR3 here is CASSPGYPYGYTF. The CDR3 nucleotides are TGTGCCAGCAGTCCGGGATACCCCTATGGCTACACCTTC.

CDR3 region: CASSPFLYSSWQGYEQYF. As DNA, the CDR3 is TGTGCCAGCAGCCCCTTCCTATATAGTTCCTGGCAGGGCTACGAGCAGTACTTC. This chain connects TRBV7-8 to TRBJ2-7; D perhaps matches TRBD1 (5 bases). The V gene lost 5 bases and the J gene lost 3 bases, with 26 bases spanning the gap. The CDR3 covers 18 residues. Germline CDR1 reads SGHVS; CDR2 reads FQNEAQ.

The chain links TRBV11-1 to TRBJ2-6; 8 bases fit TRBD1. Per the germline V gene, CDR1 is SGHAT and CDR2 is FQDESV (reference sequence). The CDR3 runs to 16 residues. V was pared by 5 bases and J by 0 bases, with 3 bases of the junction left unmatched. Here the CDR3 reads CASSGDRNSGANVLTF. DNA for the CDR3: TGTGCCAGCAGCGGGGACAGGAACTCTGGGGCCAACGTCCTGACTTTC.

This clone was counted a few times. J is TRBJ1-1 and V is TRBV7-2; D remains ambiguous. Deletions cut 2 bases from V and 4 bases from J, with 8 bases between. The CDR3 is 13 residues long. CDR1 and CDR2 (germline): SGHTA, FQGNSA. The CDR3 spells CASSLSGVTEAFF. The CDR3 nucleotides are TGTGCCAGCAGCTTAAGTGGGGTCACTGAAGCTTTCTTT.

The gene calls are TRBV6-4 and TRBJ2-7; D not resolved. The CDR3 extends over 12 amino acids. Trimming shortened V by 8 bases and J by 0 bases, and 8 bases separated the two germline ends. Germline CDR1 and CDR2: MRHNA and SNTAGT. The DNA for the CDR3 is TGTGCCAGCGTAAAGAGCTCCTACGAGCAGTACTTC. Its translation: CASVKSSYEQYF.

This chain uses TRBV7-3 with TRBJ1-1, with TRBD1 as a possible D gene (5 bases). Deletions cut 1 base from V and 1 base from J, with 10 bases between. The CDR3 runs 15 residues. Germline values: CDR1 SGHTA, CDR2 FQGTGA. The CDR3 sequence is CASSLNPGPNTEAFF. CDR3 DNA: TGTGCCAGCAGCTTAAACCCAGGGCCGAACACTGAAGCTTTCTTT.

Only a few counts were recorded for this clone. The CDR3 DNA is TGTGCCAGCTCACCTGAGGGGGGGTCAGATACGCAGTATTTT. It codes for CASSPEGGSDTQYF. The chain recombines TRBV18 with TRBJ2-3; maybe TRBD2 (7 bases). Germline-derived CDR1 and CDR2 are KGHSH and LQKENI. This CDR3 is 14 amino acids long. Trimming took off 3 bases at V and 4 bases at J, with 11 bases between the two ends.

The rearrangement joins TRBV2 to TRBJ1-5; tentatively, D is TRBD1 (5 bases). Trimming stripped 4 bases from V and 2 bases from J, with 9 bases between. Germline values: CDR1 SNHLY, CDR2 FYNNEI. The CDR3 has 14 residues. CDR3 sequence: CASSGWGGNQPQHF. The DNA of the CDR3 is TGTGCCAGCAGTGGGTGGGGCGGCAATCAGCCCCAGCATTTT.

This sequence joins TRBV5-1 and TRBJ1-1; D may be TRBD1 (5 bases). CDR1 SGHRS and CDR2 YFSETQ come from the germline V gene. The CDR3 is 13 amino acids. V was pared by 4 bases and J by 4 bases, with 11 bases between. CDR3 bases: TGCGCCAGCAGCGGGGGGACTCGCACTGAAGCTTTCTTT. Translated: CASSGGTRTEAFF.

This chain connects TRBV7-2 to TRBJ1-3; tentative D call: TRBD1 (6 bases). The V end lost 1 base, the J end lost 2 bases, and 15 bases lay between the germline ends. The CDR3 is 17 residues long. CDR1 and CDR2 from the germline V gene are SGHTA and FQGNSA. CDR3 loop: CASSLVGSQGPGNTIYF. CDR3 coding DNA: TGTGCCAGCAGCTTAGTCGGGAGCCAGGGGCCTGGAAACACCATATATTTT.

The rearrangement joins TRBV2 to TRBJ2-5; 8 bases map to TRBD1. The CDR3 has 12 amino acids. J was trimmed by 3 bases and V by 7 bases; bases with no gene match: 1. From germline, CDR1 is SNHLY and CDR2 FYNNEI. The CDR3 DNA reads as TGTGCCAGCACGGACAGGGAAGAGACCCAGTACTTC. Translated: CASTDREETQYF.

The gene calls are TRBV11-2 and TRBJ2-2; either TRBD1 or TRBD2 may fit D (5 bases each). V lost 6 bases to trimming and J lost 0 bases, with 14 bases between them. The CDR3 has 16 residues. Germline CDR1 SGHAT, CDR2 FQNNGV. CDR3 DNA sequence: TGTGCCAGCAGGGGGCTACGGGGTACGAACACCGGGGAGCTGTTTTTT. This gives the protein CASRGLRGTNTGELFF.

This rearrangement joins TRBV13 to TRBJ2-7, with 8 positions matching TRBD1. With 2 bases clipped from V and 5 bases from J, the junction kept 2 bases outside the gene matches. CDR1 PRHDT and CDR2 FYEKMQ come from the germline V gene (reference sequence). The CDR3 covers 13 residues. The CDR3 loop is CASSLRQGNEQYF. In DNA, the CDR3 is TGTGCCAGCAGCTTACGACAGGGGAACGAGCAGTACTTC.

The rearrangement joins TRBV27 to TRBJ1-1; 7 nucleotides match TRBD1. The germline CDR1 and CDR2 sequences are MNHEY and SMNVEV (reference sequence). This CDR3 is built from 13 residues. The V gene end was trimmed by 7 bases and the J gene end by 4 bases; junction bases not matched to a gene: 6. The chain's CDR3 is CASKGQGGTEAFF. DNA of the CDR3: TGTGCCAGCAAGGGTCAGGGGGGCACTGAAGCTTTCTTT.

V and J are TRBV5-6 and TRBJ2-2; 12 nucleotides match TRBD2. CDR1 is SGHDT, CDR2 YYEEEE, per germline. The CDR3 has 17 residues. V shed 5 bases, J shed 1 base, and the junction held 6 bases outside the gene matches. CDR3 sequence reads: CASSRRTSGENTGELFF. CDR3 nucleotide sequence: TGTGCCAGCAGTCGCCGGACTAGCGGGGAGAACACCGGGGAGCTGTTTTTT.

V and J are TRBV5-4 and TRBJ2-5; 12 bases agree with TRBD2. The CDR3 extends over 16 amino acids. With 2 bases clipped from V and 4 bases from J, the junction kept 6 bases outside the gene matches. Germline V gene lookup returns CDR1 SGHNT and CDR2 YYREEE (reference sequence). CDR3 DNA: TGTGCCAGCAGCTTAACTAGCGGGGGGCTTCTAGAGACCCAGTACTTC. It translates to CASSLTSGGLLETQYF.

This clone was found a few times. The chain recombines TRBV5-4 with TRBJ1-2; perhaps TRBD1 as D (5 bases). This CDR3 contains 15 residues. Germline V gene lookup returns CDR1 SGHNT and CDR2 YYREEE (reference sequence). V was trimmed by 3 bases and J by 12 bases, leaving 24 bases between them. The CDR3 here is CASSSPGGGKGRDTF. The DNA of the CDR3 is TGTGCCAGCAGCTCCCCAGGAGGTGGCAAGGGCAGGGACACCTTC. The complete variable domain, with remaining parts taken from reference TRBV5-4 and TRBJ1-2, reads ETGVTQSPTHLIKTRGQQVTLRCSSQSGHNTVSWYQQALGQGPQFIFQYYREEENGRGNFPPRFSGLQFPNYSSELNVNALELDDSALYLCASSSPGGGKGRDTFGSGTRLTVV.

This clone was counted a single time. The CDR3 coding sequence is TGTGCCAGTAGTATAGAGGTACAGGGTTGGCAGCCCCAGCATTTT. Its translation is CASSIEVQGWQPQHF. This chain joins TRBV19 and TRBJ1-5; D might be TRBD1 (6 bases). The V gene's germline CDR1 is LNHDA and CDR2 SQIVND (reference sequence). This CDR3 is 15 amino acids long. V lost 0 bases and J lost 7, with 13 bases in between.

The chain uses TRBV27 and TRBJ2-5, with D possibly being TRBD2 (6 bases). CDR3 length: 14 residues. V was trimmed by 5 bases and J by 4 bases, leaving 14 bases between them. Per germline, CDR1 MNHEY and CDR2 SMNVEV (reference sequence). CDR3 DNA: TGTGCCAGCAGTCAAAACATGGGGGGAGAGACCCAGTACTTC. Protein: CASSQNMGGETQYF.

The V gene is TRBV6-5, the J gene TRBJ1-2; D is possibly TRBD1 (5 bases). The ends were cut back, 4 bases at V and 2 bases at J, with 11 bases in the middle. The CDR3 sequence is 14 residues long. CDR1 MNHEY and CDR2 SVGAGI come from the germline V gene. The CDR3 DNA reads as TGTGCCAGCAGTTTTGGCAGGGTAAACTATGGCTACACCTTC. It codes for CASSFGRVNYGYTF.

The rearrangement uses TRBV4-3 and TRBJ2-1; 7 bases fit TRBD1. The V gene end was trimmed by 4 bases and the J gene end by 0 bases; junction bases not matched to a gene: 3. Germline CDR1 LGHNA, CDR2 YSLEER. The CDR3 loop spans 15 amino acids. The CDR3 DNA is TGCGCCAGCAGCCGAGGGACAGACTCCTACAATGAGCAGTTCTTC. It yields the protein CASSRGTDSYNEQFF.

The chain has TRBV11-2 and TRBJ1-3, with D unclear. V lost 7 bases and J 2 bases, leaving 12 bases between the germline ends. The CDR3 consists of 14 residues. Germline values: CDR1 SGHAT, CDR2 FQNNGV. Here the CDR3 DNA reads TGTGCCAGCAACAAACCACGGGCTGGAAACACCATATATTTT. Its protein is CASNKPRAGNTIYF.

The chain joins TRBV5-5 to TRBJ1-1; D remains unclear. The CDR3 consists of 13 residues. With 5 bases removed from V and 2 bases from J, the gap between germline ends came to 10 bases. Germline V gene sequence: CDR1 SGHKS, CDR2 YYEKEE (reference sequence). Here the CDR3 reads CASSFTRNTEAFF. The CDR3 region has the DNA TGTGCCAGCAGTTTCACTCGAAACACTGAAGCTTTCTTT.

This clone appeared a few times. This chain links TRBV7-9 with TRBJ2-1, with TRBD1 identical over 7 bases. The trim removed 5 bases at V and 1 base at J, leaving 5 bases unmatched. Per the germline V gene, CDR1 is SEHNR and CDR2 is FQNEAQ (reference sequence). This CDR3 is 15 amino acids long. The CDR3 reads CASSAWDRSYNEQFF. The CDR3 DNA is TGTGCCAGCAGCGCCTGGGACAGATCCTACAATGAGCAGTTCTTC.

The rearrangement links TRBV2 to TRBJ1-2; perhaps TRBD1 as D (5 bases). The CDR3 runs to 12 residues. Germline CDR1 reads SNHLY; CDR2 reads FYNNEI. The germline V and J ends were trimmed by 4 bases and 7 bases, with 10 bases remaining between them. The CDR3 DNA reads TGTGCCAGCAGTGGGGACGGGGGTGGCTACACCTTC. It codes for CASSGDGGGYTF.

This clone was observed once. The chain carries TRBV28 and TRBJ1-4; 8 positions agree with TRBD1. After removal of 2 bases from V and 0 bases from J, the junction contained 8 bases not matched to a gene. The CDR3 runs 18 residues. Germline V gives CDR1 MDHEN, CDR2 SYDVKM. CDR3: CASSLQEQGVATNEKLFF. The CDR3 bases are TGTGCCAGCAGTTTACAAGAACAGGGGGTTGCAACTAATGAAAAACTGTTTTTT.